The 25 T cell receptor beta chains below come from one sample, sequenced in a study of CD8 T cells in ankylosing spondylitis. Findings and caveats of the study: A motif in TCR beta, a set of under ten highly homologous variants, appeared characteristic of ankylosing spondylitis blood.

One entry per CDR3 protein results from TCRdb running MiXCR on the 5' RACE reads. The profile shows hundreds of thousands of distinct CDR3 sequences, 12% of them singletons. These receptors have no known antigen. The sequencing input was blood, either unsorted or a sorted T cell fraction (not recorded which). The source is a male donor with ankylosing spondylitis.

This clonotype showed up just a few times. J is TRBJ2-7 and V is TRBV21-1; no DNA check was done on the table's D call, TRBD1. TRBV21-1 corresponds to a pseudogene. The CDR3 is 13 residues long. The CDR3 bases are TGTGCCAGCAGCAAATGTAGGGGCTACGAGCAGTACTTC. It is translated as CASSKCRGYEQYF.

The CDR3, as DNA: TGTGCCAGCAGCCTAGGACTAGCGGGAGCTAGCACAGATACGCAGTATTTT. Its protein is CASSLGLAGASTDTQYF. The rearrangement links TRBV7-6 to TRBJ2-3; 13 positions match TRBD2. CDR3 length: 17 residues. CDR1 is SGHVS, CDR2 FNYEAQ, per germline. The V gene end was trimmed by 5 bases and the J gene end by 0 bases; junction bases not matched to a gene: 5.

The chain is built from TRBV3-1 and TRBJ2-2, with D maybe TRBD2 (6 bases). Germline assignment: CDR1 LGHDT and CDR2 YNNKEL (reference sequence). This CDR3 spans 20 amino acids. V lost 2 bases to trimming and J lost 0 bases, with 22 bases between them. CDR3 sequence: CASSQSPRGLAYANTGELFF. The DNA for the CDR3 is TGTGCCAGCAGCCAATCCCCCCGAGGGCTAGCGTACGCGAACACCGGGGAGCTGTTTTTT.

This clonotype was seen at least ten times. The V call is TRBV18, the J call TRBJ2-5, with unresolved D. Germline loops: CDR1 KGHSH, CDR2 LQKENI. The CDR3 length is 12 residues. V was shortened by 1 base and J by 4 bases, with 4 bases between the two germline ends. The CDR3 protein is CASSPRGETQYF. CDR3 bases: TGTGCCAGCTCACCACGAGGAGAGACCCAGTACTTC. Supplemented by reference TRBV18 and TRBJ2-5, the full variable domain reads NAGVMQNPRHLVRRRGQEARLRCSPMKGHSHVYWYRQLPEEGLKFMVYLQKENIIDESGMPKERFSAEFPKEGPSILRIQQVVRGDSAAYFCASSPRGETQYFGPGTRLLVL.

This clonotype occurred many times. The V and J genes are TRBV7-9 and TRBJ2-1; D is possibly TRBD1 or TRBD2 (6 bases each). Germline loops: CDR1 SEHNR, CDR2 FQNEAQ (reference sequence). There are 16 residues in the CDR3. The germline V and J ends were trimmed by 5 bases and 0 bases, with 14 bases remaining between them. CDR3 amino acids: CASSPWGAGSYNEQFF. The CDR3 DNA is TGTGCCAGCAGCCCCTGGGGGGCGGGCTCCTACAATGAGCAGTTCTTC.

This clonotype was observed a few times. CDR3 residues: CSACLGLAGENEQFF. In DNA form, the CDR3 reads TGCAGTGCTTGCCTAGGACTAGCGGGAGAGAATGAGCAGTTCTTC. The chain employs TRBV20-1 and TRBJ2-1, with TRBD2 matching 13 bases. The CDR3 covers 15 residues. The germline V gene has CDR1 DFQATT and CDR2 SNEGSKA (reference sequence). The J segment lost 7 bases and the V segment lost 5 bases, leaving 8 bases of the junction unmatched.

The rearrangement uses TRBV29-1 and TRBJ1-4, with D tentatively TRBD1 (6 bases). The CDR3 consists of 18 residues. In germline, CDR1 is SQVTM, CDR2 ANQGSEA. The germline V and J ends were trimmed by 6 bases and 0 bases, with 23 bases remaining between them. CDR3 in DNA: TGCAGCGTCTCGGGGGGCAGGAGATCTCCCTCAACTAATGAAAAACTGTTTTTT. Translating gives CSVSGGRRSPSTNEKLFF.

Ten or more counts support this clonotype. The genes are TRBV20-1 and TRBJ2-5, with 7 nucleotides matching TRBD1. Germline loops: CDR1 DFQATT, CDR2 SNEGSKA (reference sequence). CDR3 length: 15 amino acids. V dropped 8 bases and J dropped 4; count of bases not matched to a gene: 16. The CDR3 nucleotides read TGCAGTACCCTTTTAGCGCAGGGGGTTGGAGAGACCCAGTACTTC. This codes for CSTLLAQGVGETQYF.

The DNA of the CDR3 is TGTGCCAGCAGCCAAGGGGCCTTGAGTACAGATACGCAGTATTTT. Translation: CASSQGALSTDTQYF. V usage is TRBV4-2 and J usage is TRBJ2-3; unclear D gene. Germline assignment: CDR1 LGHNA and CDR2 YNFKEQ. V lost 1 base and J lost 3, with 11 bases in between. This CDR3 is built from 15 residues.

The sample holds a few counts of this clonotype. This chain links TRBV25-1 with TRBJ2-5; no clear D gene. From germline, CDR1 is MGHDK and CDR2 SYGVNS. The CDR3 consists of 14 residues. V dropped 2 bases and J dropped 4 bases, with 11 bases sitting between them. CDR3 coding DNA: TGTGCCAGCAGTGAAAGTGAAGCTGCAGAGACCCAGTACTTC. It codes for CASSESEAAETQYF.

For the CDR3, the DNA is TGTGCCAGCAGTGAGACCCCCGGGACTAGTCAAAATGAGCAGTTCTTC. Translating gives CASSETPGTSQNEQFF. This chain uses TRBV12-3 or TRBV12-4 with TRBJ2-1; 8 bases agree with TRBD2. This CDR3 has 16 amino acids. Losses at the gene ends were 5 bases for V and 7 bases for J; bases not matched to a gene: 13.

This clonotype was detected many times. CDR3 sequence (DNA): TGCAGTGCTAGCGACAGGTTAACCGGCTACACCTTC. Protein sequence: CSASDRLTGYTF. The chain has TRBV20-1 and TRBJ1-2; D is perhaps TRBD1 (6 bases). V lost 3 bases and J lost 8, with 13 bases in between. Germline V CDR1 and CDR2: DFQATT, SNEGSKA (reference sequence). This CDR3 comprises 12 residues.

This clonotype was seen at least ten times. The chain couples TRBV3-1 to TRBJ2-1; D gene unclear. The germline V and J ends were trimmed by 1 base and 8 bases, with 6 bases remaining between them. The CDR3 extends over 12 amino acids. Germline CDR1 reads LGHDT; CDR2 reads YNNKEL (reference sequence). This CDR3 is CASSQGPYEQFF. The CDR3, as DNA: TGTGCCAGCAGCCAAGGTCCGTATGAGCAGTTCTTC.

V usage is TRBV6-2 or TRBV6-3 and J usage is TRBJ2-1; 9 bases agree with TRBD2. The junction had 7 bases not matched to a gene; V was cut back by 5 bases and J by 5 bases. CDR3 length: 15 amino acids. Germline assignment: CDR1 MNHEY and CDR2 SVGEGT. CDR3 sequence (DNA): TGTGCCAGCAGTAACAGGGCTAGCGGGAACAATGAGCAGTTCTTC. Its translation is CASSNRASGNNEQFF.

The sample holds a few counts of this clonotype. This chain joins TRBV7-9 and TRBJ1-4; D unclear. Germline V gene lookup returns CDR1 SEHNR and CDR2 FQNEAQ (reference sequence). The CDR3 is 17 amino acids. The V end was cut by 5 bases, the J end by 0 bases, with 16 bases between. CDR3 in amino acids: CASSLLGRRATNEKLFF. In DNA, the CDR3 is TGTGCCAGCAGCCTCCTGGGGAGGAGAGCAACTAATGAAAAACTGTTTTTT.

The chain uses TRBV5-1 and TRBJ1-2; D is undetermined. Trimming shortened V by 0 bases and J by 1 base, and 7 bases separated the two germline ends. Per the germline V gene, CDR1 is SGHRS and CDR2 is YFSETQ. The CDR3 consists of 14 residues. CDR3 in DNA: TGCGCCAGCAGCTTGGCCCCGGATAACTATGGCTACACCTTC. As protein: CASSLAPDNYGYTF.

With regard to this clonotype: The germline gene is not matched at one end of the junction; a read error may be the cause. The gene calls are TRBV11-2 and TRBJ2-2; the D gene could be TRBD1 or TRBD2 (6 bases each). From germline, CDR1 is SGHAT and CDR2 FQNNGV. There are 14 residues in the CDR3. The CDR3 here is CASSPSGDTGELLF. Here the CDR3 DNA reads TGTGCCAGCAGCCCGTCGGGGGACACCGGGGAGCTGTTGTTT.

This clonotype was picked up many times. This rearrangement joins TRBV5-5 to TRBJ2-1, with D perhaps TRBD1 (6 bases). The germline gives CDR1 SGHKS, CDR2 YYEKEE (reference sequence). The CDR3 is 14 amino acids. The V end lost 1 base, the J end lost 4 bases, and 9 bases lay between the germline ends. CDR3 amino acids: CASSLSRGYNEQFF. Written as DNA, the CDR3 is TGTGCCAGCAGCTTGAGCAGGGGATACAATGAGCAGTTCTTC.

Only a few counts were recorded for this clonotype. The rearrangement uses TRBV6-1 and TRBJ1-5; D gene ambiguous. The CDR3 has 12 amino acids. V was cut by 2 bases and J by 10 bases, with 9 bases left in between. Germline loops: CDR1 MNHNS, CDR2 SASEGT. The CDR3 is CASSEWEQPQHF. As DNA, the CDR3 is TGTGCCAGCAGTGAATGGGAACAACCCCAGCATTTT.

In this sample, this clonotype turned up a few times. V gene TRBV29-1 combines with J gene TRBJ2-4, with 8 positions matching TRBD1. Germline CDR1 is SQVTM and CDR2 is ANQGSEA. V lost 3 bases and J lost 5; bases outside the gene matches: 3. The CDR3 loop spans 13 amino acids. CDR3 residues: CSVDGQGENIQYF. The CDR3 DNA reads as TGCAGCGTTGACGGACAGGGTGAAAACATTCAGTACTTC. Based on the CDR3 plus reference TRBV29-1 and TRBJ2-4, the full variable domain is SAVISQKPSRDICQRGTSLTIQCQVDSQVTMMFWYRQQPGQSLTLIATANQGSEATYESGFVIDKFPISRPNLTFSTLTVSNMSPEDSSIYLCSVDGQGENIQYFGAGTRLSVL.

The chain recombines TRBV7-7 with TRBJ2-2; unclear D gene. Germline assignment: CDR1 SSHAT and CDR2 FNYEAQ (reference sequence). The V and J ends lost 11 bases and 8 bases respectively, with 15 bases between them. The CDR3 runs to 12 residues. The DNA of the CDR3 is TGTGCCCTTCCCCTGGGTCCGGGGGAGCTGTTTTTT. This codes for CALPLGPGELFF.

This clonotype appeared a few times. The chain recombines TRBV21-1 with TRBJ1-2; the table names TRBD1, a call not compared with the DNA. TRBV21-1 represents a pseudogene. The CDR3 is 15 amino acids. The CDR3, as DNA: TGTGCCAGCAGCACCATACAGGGGGCAAACTATGGCTACACCTTC. Protein: CASSTIQGANYGYTF.

This clonotype was seen a handful of times. The chain carries TRBV12-3 or TRBV12-4 and TRBJ1-2, with D hard to call. The CDR3 spans 12 residues. Deletions cut 3 bases from V and 4 bases from J, with 6 bases between. DNA for the CDR3: TGTGCCAGCAGTTTGGTCACCTATGGCTACACCTTC. Its translation is CASSLVTYGYTF.

The rearrangement links TRBV20-1 to TRBJ2-1, with 9 bases identical to TRBD2. V lost 1 base to trimming and J lost 6 bases; unmatched junction nucleotides: 4. Per the germline V gene, CDR1 is DFQATT and CDR2 is SNEGSKA (reference sequence). The CDR3 extends over 14 amino acids. CDR3 loop: CSARVSGRLNEQFF. CDR3 nucleotides: TGCAGTGCTAGAGTTAGCGGGAGACTCAATGAGCAGTTCTTC.

The chain joins TRBV7-9 to TRBJ2-7, with 9 nucleotides matching TRBD2. V shed 4 bases, J shed 2 bases, and the junction held 6 bases outside the gene matches. This CDR3 comprises 15 residues. In germline, CDR1 is SEHNR, CDR2 FQNEAQ (reference sequence). In nucleotides, the CDR3 is TGTGCCAGCAGCTCGCAAGCGGGAGGCGCCTACGAGCAGTACTTC. Protein product: CASSSQAGGAYEQYF.